The 13 T cell receptor beta chains in this list originate from one sample, sequenced in a study of post-analysis software for immune sequencing data. These receptors' antigens are unknown. Sequencing libraries made from TCR beta cDNA carried unique molecular identifiers. TCRdb used MiXCR to reprocess the PCR reads, holding one entry per CDR3 protein. The sample has a few hundred thousand distinct CDR3 sequences, more than 30% seen once. Whole-study results and caveats: TRBV segments more frequent in patients than in controls numbered several and included TRBV5-6, TRBV5-1 and TRBV20-1.

Sequencing was carried out using blood. These receptor sequences come from a girl between 2 and 10 years old with multiple sclerosis.

The chain recombines TRBV6-2 or TRBV6-3 with TRBJ2-7; the match to TRBD2 covers 9 bases. Judging by the DNA end, TRBJ2-5 fits better; the J call may be wrong. This CDR3 has 14 residues. The germline V gene has CDR1 MNHEY and CDR2 SVGEGT. The CDR3 nucleotides read TGTGCCAGCACCGGACTAGCGCTGTACGGGACCCAGTACTTC. Translation: CASTGLALYGTQYF.

The V call is TRBV7-8, the J call TRBJ2-3, with 9 bases identical to TRBD2. The CDR3 extends over 15 amino acids. V shed 5 bases, J shed 2 bases, and the junction held 5 bases outside the gene matches. CDR1 and CDR2 (germline): SGHVS, FQNEAQ. CDR3 in DNA: TGTGCCAGCAGCGAGACTAGCGGCCTCACAGATACGCAGTATTTT. Encoded protein: CASSETSGLTDTQYF.

The chain employs TRBV5-6 and TRBJ1-2; D is unresolved. V gave up 4 bases and J gave up 8 bases, with 12 bases separating them. This CDR3 is 12 amino acids long. Germline CDR1 reads SGHDT; CDR2 reads YYEEEE. The CDR3 nucleotides are TGTGCCAGCAGCCTCGGGAGGTTGGGCTACACCTTC. It codes for CASSLGRLGYTF.

This clonotype was seen a handful of times. The V gene is TRBV6-6, the J gene TRBJ2-1; 11 bases align to TRBD2. V gave up 5 bases and J gave up 4 bases; unmatched junction bases: 4. The CDR3 consists of 15 residues. In germline, CDR1 is MNHNY, CDR2 SVGAGI (reference sequence). The CDR3 protein is CASSQGLAVYNEQFF. In nucleotides, the CDR3 is TGTGCCAGCAGTCAGGGACTAGCGGTTTACAATGAGCAGTTCTTC.

The chain joins TRBV20-1 to TRBJ2-1; D call uncertain. The CDR3 consists of 13 residues. V lost 7 bases, J lost 3 bases, and 13 bases lay in between. Looked up from germline, CDR1 is DFQATT and CDR2 is SNEGSKA (reference sequence). This chain's CDR3 is CSVIQINYNEQFF. The CDR3 bases are TGCAGTGTTATTCAGATCAACTACAATGAGCAGTTCTTC.

This clonotype was recorded a few times. The chain recombines TRBV11-2 with TRBJ2-7; D is unclear. The germline V and J ends were trimmed by 5 bases and 4 bases, with 12 bases remaining between them. Germline V gives CDR1 SGHAT, CDR2 FQNNGV. The CDR3 loop spans 13 amino acids. CDR3 loop: CASSPLWGYEQYF. The CDR3, as DNA: TGTGCCAGCAGCCCCCTGTGGGGTTACGAGCAGTACTTC. Variable domain in full (rest from reference TRBV11-2 and TRBJ2-7): EAGVAQSPRYKIIEKRQSVAFWCNPISGHATLYWYQQILGQGPKLLIQFQNNGVVDDSQLPKDRFSAERLKGVDSTLKIQPAKLEDSAVYLCASSPLWGYEQYFGPGTRLTVT.

This clonotype was recorded a few times. This chain joins TRBV7-3 and TRBJ2-3, with 15 nucleotides matching TRBD2. Losses at the gene ends were 4 bases for V and 3 bases for J; bases not matched to a gene: 8. Germline V gene sequence: CDR1 SGHTA, CDR2 FQGTGA. This CDR3 spans 18 amino acids. CDR3 nucleotides: TGTGCCAGCAGCTCTAACGGACTAGCGGGAGGGCCGACAGATACGCAGTATTTT. Translating gives CASSSNGLAGGPTDTQYF. Filled out from reference TRBV7-3 and TRBJ2-3, the complete variable domain reads GAGVSQTPSNKVTEKGKYVELRCDPISGHTALYWYRQSLGQGPEFLIYFQGTGAADDSGLPNDRFFAVRPEGSVSTLKIQRTERGDSAVYLCASSSNGLAGGPTDTQYFGPGTRLTVL.

Remarks on this clonotype: The junction differs from germline at one of its ends, possibly a read error. The chain links TRBV7-7 to TRBJ2-1, with TRBD2 matching over 10 bases. The CDR3 spans 16 residues. The germline V gene encodes CDR1 SSHAT and CDR2 FNYEAQ (reference sequence). The CDR3 coding sequence is TGTGCTAGCAGCTTAGAACAGGGACTAGCGAGGACTGAGCAGTTCTTC. It encodes CASSLEQGLARTEQFF.

The table lists this clonotype with a few counts. This sequence joins TRBV18 and TRBJ2-1, with D perhaps TRBD1 (5 bases). Trimming left V 5 bases short and J 9 bases short, with 11 bases between. The CDR3 extends over 12 amino acids. Germline lookup yields CDR1 KGHSH and CDR2 LQKENI. The CDR3 bases are TGTGCCAGCTCAACGCAGGGCTTTGAGCAGTTCTTC. It translates to CASSTQGFEQFF.

This clonotype was recorded a few times. V usage is TRBV7-3 and J usage is TRBJ2-1, with TRBD2 matching 8 bases. The CDR3 has 15 residues. Germline CDR1 SGHTA, CDR2 FQGTGA. J gave up 5 bases and V 1 base, and 4 bases lay outside the gene matches. CDR3 sequence reads: CASSLIRGGNNEQFF. The CDR3 DNA is TGTGCCAGCAGCTTAATTCGCGGGGGGAACAATGAGCAGTTCTTC. The whole variable domain, remainder taken from reference TRBV7-3 and TRBJ2-1, is GAGVSQTPSNKVTEKGKYVELRCDPISGHTALYWYRQSLGQGPEFLIYFQGTGAADDSGLPNDRFFAVRPEGSVSTLKIQRTERGDSAVYLCASSLIRGGNNEQFFGPGTRLTVL.

This clonotype was seen more than once but under ten times. The V gene is TRBV12-3 or TRBV12-4, the J gene TRBJ2-1; either TRBD1 or TRBD2 may fit D (7 bases each). V was shortened by 1 base and J by 12 bases, with 19 bases between the two germline ends. The length of the CDR3 is 15 residues. CDR3 sequence: CASSLENQGGKMQFF. CDR3 bases: TGTGCCAGCAGTTTAGAAAACCAGGGGGGGAAGATGCAGTTCTTC.

J is TRBJ1-1 and V is TRBV6-5; D is uncertain. The V end lost 0 bases, the J end lost 6 bases, and 5 bases lay between the germline ends. Germline V CDR1 and CDR2: MNHEY, SVGAGI. The CDR3 contains 12 residues. For the CDR3, the DNA is TGTGCCAGCAGTTACTCAGGGTCTGAAGCTTTCTTT. The encoded protein is CASSYSGSEAFF.

The gene calls are TRBV3-1 and TRBJ1-5; D remains ambiguous. The length of the CDR3 is 15 residues. Trimming stripped 0 bases from V and 0 bases from J, with 6 bases between. CDR1 and CDR2 from the germline V gene are LGHDT and YNNKEL (reference sequence). This chain's CDR3 is CASSQEGDSNQPQHF. The CDR3 nucleotides read TGTGCCAGCAGCCAAGAAGGTGATAGCAATCAGCCCCAGCATTTT.